Listed below are T cell receptor beta chains from one sample, sequenced in a study of blood T cell repertoires in COVID-19. TCRdb's table, derived via immunoSEQ multiplex PCR, lists solely in-frame clones and lacks some. The table lists 150,000 to 200,000 clones, approximately 91% of them singletons. The specimen was peripheral blood. These receptors came from a man aged 70 or older with active or convalescent COVID-19. CDR3s include the opening cysteine and the closing phenylalanine or tryptophan. Each record gives: D gene, V gene, J gene, clone size, CDR3 DNA, CDR3 protein. A D gene is named only where the DNA matches it firmly. Size tells how often a clone was seen (once, few, many) or the class of an expanded clone, and some rows leave it out.

-	TRBV12-3/TRBV12-4	TRBJ1-5	-	TGTGCCAGCAGTTCAGGGAGCAATCAGCCCCAGCATTTT	CASSSGSNQPQHF
TRBD2	TRBV10-2	TRBJ2-2	-	TGCGCCAGCATACTAGCGGGCACCGGGGAGCTGTTTTTT	CASILAGTGELFF
-	TRBV20-1	TRBJ1-1	-	TGCAGTGCTAGCTGGAACACTGAAGCTTTCTTT	CSASWNTEAFF
-	TRBV24-1	TRBJ1-2	-	TGTGCCACCAGTGATTCAGGGTATGGCTACACCTTC	CATSDSGYGYTF
TRBD1	TRBV7-9	TRBJ2-3	-	TGTGCCAGCAGCCGACCGGGACAGGGCACAGATACGCAGTATTTT	CASSRPGQGTDTQYF
TRBD1	TRBV29-1	TRBJ2-5	-	TGCAGCGTGGAGGACAGGGGGGTCTTTTCCCAGTACTTC	CSVEDRGVFSQYF
TRBD1	TRBV2	TRBJ2-1	-	TGTGCCAGCAGTGAAAGGTATGGGACAGGGGGCCGGAATGAGCAGTTCTTC	CASSERYGTGGRNEQFF
TRBD1	TRBV28	TRBJ1-4	-	TGTGCCAGCCTCTCCACCGGGACAGGCGATGAAAAACTGTTTTTT	CASLSTGTGDEKLFF
TRBD1	TRBV25-1	TRBJ1-1	once	TGTGCCAGCAGACCGGGACAGGTGAACACTGAAGCTTTCTTT	CASRPGQVNTEAFF
-	TRBV19	TRBJ1-1	few	TGTGCCAGTATATTCCAGGGATTAATGAACACTGAAGCTTTCTTT	CASIFQGLMNTEAFF
-	TRBV18	TRBJ1-6	once	TGTGCCAGCTCACCACCTTCAGGGTATAATTCACCCCTCCACTTT	CASSPPSGYNSPLHF
-	TRBV3-1/TRBV3-2	TRBJ1-2	-	TGTGCCAGCAGCCGGGTGCGGACTAACTATGGCTACACCTTC	CASSRVRTNYGYTF
-	TRBV7-9	TRBJ2-3	-	TGTGCCAGCAGACAGTCGCCCGGAACAGATACGCAGTATTTT	CASRQSPGTDTQYF
-	TRBV6-5	TRBJ2-2	-	TGTGCCAGCAGTTACTCCTTTGGGGCTTCGGCCGGGGAGCTGTTTTTT	CASSYSFGASAGELFF
-	TRBV6-2/TRBV6-3	TRBJ2-7	-	TGTGCCAGCAGCCCCTACAGGTCTAGCGAGCAGTACTTC	CASSPYRSSEQYF
-	TRBV7-8	TRBJ1-5	-	TGTGCCAGCAGCTTAGCGCACGGGGATTCATACCAGCCCCAGCATTTT	CASSLAHGDSYQPQHF
TRBD1	TRBV5-1	TRBJ1-2	-	TGCGCCAGCAGCTTCCAGGGGACAGCTACTAACTATGGCTACACCTTC	CASSFQGTATNYGYTF
-	TRBV28	TRBJ1-5	-	TGTGCCAGCAGGTTGAGGGGGGGAGGTTCGCGAAGCAATCAGCCCCAGCATTTT	CASRLRGGGSRSNQPQHF
TRBD2	TRBV7-9	TRBJ2-3	-	TGTGCCAGCAGCCCGGTCCTAGCGGGGGGAGATACGCAGTATTTT	CASSPVLAGGDTQYF
-	TRBV12-1	TRBJ2-7	-	TGTGCCAGCAGCTTTGCGCAGGGGCTAGCAGGTTACGAGCAGTACTTC	CASSFAQGLAGYEQYF
-	TRBV28	TRBJ1-2	-	TGTGCCAGCACCAATCACAGGGTTGGCTACACCTTC	CASTNHRVGYTF
-	TRBV2	TRBJ1-1	-	TGTGCCAGCAGTGAAGAGTCAGGGACTGAAGCTTTCTTT	CASSEESGTEAFF
TRBD1	TRBV3-1/TRBV3-2	TRBJ2-6	-	TGTGCCAGCAGCCAGGAAGAGCCCGGGACAGGGACCGCTTCTGGGGCCAACGTCCTGACTTTC	CASSQEEPGTGTASGANVLTF
-	TRBV3-1/TRBV3-2	TRBJ1-2	-	TGTGCCAGCAGCCAAGATTTGCGATCTGGCTACACCTTC	CASSQDLRSGYTF
TRBD2	TRBV7-9	TRBJ2-2	-	TGTGCCAGCAGGGTTAGCGGGAGTAACACCGGGGAGCTGTTTTTT	CASRVSGSNTGELFF
-	TRBV24-1	TRBJ2-1	-	TGTGCCACCAGTGACGCTTCCGGGACGCCCGGAGGGGATGAGCAGTTCTTC	CATSDASGTPGGDEQFF